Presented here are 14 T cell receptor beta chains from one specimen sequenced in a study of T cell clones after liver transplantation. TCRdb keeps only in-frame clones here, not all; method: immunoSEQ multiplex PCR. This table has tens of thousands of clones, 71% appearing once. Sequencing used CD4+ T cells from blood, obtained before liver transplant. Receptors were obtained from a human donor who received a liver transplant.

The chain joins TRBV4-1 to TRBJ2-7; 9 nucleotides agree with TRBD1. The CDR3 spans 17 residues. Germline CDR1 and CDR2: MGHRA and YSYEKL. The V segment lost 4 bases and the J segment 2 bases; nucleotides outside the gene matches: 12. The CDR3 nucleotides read TGCGCCAGCAGCCTTCGACAGGGGGGCGACCTAACCTACGAGCAGTACTTC. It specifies CASSLRQGGDLTYEQYF.

The DNA of the CDR3 is TGTGCCAGCAGTCCTCGGACAGCTAACTATGGCTACACCTTC. Translating it yields CASSPRTANYGYTF. The genes are TRBV28 and TRBJ1-2; D perhaps matches TRBD1 (6 bases). In germline, CDR1 is MDHEN, CDR2 SYDVKM. V was cut by 5 bases and J by 0 bases, with 10 bases left in between. The CDR3 loop spans 14 amino acids.

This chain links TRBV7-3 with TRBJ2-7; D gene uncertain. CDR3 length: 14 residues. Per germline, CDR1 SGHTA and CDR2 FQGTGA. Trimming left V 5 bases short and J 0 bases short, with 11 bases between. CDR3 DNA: TGTGCCAGCAGCCCAGAGGCCAACTCCTACGAGCAGTACTTC. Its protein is CASSPEANSYEQYF.

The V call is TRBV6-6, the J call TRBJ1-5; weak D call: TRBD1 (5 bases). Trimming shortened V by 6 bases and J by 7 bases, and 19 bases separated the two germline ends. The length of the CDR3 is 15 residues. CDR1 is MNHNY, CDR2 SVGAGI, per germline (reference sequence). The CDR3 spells CASRFSSGGPQPQHF. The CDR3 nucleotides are TGTGCCAGCAGATTTTCGTCGGGGGGTCCCCAGCCCCAGCATTTT.

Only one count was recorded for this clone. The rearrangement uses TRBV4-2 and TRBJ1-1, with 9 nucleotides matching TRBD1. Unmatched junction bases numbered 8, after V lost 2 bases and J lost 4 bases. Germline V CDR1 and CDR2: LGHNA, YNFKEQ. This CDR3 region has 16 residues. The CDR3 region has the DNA TGTGCCAGCAGCCAAAGGATGGGACAGGGAAGCACTGAAGCTTTCTTT. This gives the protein CASSQRMGQGSTEAFF.

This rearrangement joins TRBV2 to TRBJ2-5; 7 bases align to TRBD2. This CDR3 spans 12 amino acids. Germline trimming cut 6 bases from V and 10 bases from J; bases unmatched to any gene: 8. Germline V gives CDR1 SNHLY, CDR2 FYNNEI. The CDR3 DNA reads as TGTGCCAGCAGGCCTAGACTAGCTCGCCAGTACTTC. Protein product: CASRPRLARQYF.

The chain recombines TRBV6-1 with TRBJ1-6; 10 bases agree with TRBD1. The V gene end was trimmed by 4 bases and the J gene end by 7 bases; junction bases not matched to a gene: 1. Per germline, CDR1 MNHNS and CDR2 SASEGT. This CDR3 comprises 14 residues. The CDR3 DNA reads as TGTGCCAGCAGTGGGGACAGGGGAAATTCACCCCTCCACTTT. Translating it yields CASSGDRGNSPLHF.

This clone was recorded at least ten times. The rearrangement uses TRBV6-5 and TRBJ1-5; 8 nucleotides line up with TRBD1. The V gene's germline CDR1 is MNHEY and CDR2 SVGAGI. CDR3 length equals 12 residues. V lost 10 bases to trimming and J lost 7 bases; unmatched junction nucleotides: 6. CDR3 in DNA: TGTGCCACCGGACAGGGCGACCAGCCCCAGCATTTT. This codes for CATGQGDQPQHF.

The DNA for the CDR3 is TGTGCCAGCAGCGTAGGGGGACTAGCGGGGGCAGATACGCAGTATTTT. As protein: CASSVGGLAGADTQYF. This chain connects TRBV9 to TRBJ2-3, with 14 bases matching TRBD2. V was clipped by 0 bases and J by 4 bases; unmatched bases: 1. CDR1 and CDR2 (germline): SGDLS, YYNGEE. The CDR3 contains 16 residues.

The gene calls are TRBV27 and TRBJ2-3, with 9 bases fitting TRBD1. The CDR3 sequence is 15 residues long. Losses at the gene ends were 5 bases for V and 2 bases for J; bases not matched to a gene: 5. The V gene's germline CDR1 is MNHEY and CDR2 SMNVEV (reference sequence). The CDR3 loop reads CASSLRTGATDTQYF. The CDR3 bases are TGTGCCAGCAGTCTCCGGACAGGGGCCACAGATACGCAGTATTTT.

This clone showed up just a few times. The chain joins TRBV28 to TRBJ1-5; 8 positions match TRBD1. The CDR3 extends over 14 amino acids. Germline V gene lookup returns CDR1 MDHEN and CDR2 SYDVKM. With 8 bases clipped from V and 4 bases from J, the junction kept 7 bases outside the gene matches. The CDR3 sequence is CASATGGLNQPQHF. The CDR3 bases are TGTGCCAGCGCAACAGGGGGGTTGAATCAGCCCCAGCATTTT.

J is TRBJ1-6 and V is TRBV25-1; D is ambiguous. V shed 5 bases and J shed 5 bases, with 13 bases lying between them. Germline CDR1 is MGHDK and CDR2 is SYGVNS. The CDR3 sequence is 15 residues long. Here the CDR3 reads CASSTSGGNNSPLHF. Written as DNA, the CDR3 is TGTGCCAGCAGTACATCCGGAGGCAATAATTCACCCCTCCACTTT.

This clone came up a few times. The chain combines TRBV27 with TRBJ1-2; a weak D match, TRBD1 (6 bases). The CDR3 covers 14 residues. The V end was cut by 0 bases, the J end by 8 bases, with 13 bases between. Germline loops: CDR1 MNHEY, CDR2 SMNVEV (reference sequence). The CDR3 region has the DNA TGTGCCAGCAGTTTATCTTCACAGGGACACGGCTACACCTTC. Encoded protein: CASSLSSQGHGYTF.

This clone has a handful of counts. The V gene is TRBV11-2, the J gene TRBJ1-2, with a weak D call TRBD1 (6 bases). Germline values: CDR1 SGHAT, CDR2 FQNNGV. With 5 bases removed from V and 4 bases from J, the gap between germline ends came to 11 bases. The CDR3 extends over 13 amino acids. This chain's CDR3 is CASSTAGVYGYTF. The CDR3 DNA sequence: TGTGCCAGCAGCACGGCAGGGGTCTATGGCTACACCTTC.